This note documents a single TCR beta chain sequence. Sample-barcoded 5' priming and a J-beta primer mix drove a second PCR of roughly 6 to 12 cycles. TCRdb independently ran MiXCR on the 5' RACE reads; one entry per CDR3 protein. The table lists some 750,000 distinct CDR3 sequences, around a fifth of them singletons. This sample stems from a study of blood T cells in healthy people across ages. As for the study in general: About one barcoded beta molecule per two T cells was the capture yield of template switching.

The CDR3 totals 14 residues. Germline V gene lookup returns CDR1 LGHDT and CDR2 YNNKEL (reference sequence). Sequencing was performed on blood. The chain carries TRBV3-1 and TRBJ2-5; TRBD2 agrees at 7 bases. The tail of the sequence fits TRBJ2-7 better, so the J call may be wrong. The TCR sequence derives from a man in his 70s in good health. The CDR3 region is CASSQGASGNEQYF. CDR3 nucleotides: TGTGCCAGCAGCCAAGGAGCTAGCGGAAACGAGCAGTACTTC.